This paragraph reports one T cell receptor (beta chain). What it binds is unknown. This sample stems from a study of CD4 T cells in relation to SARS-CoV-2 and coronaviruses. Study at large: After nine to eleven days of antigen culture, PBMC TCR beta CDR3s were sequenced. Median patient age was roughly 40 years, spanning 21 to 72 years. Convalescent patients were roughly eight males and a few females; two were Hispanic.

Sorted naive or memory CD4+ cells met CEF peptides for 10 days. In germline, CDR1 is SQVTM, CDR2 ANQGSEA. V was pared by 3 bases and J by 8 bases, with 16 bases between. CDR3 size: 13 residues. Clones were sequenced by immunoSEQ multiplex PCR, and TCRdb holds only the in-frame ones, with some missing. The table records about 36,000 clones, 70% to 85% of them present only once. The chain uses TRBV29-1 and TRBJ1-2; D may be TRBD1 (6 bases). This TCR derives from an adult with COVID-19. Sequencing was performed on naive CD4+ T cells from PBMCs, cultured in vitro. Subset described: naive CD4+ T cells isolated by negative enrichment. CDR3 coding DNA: TGCAGCGTTGAGCGGACAGACTTAAGAGGCTACACCTTC. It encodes CSVERTDLRGYTF.